A selection of T cell receptor beta chains follows, all from one sample in a study of cytomegalovirus exposure and HLA in healthy donors. Only in-frame clones appear in the TCRdb table, and some are missing; sequencing was by immunoSEQ multiplex PCR. This sample has over 150,000 clones, with approximately 79% found just once. Input material: PBMCs. These receptors originate from a man aged 60-69 years in good health and CMV-seronegative. The CDR3 runs from the conserved cysteine through the conserved F or W. The order of the fields is D gene, clone size, V gene, J gene, CDR3 protein, CDR3 DNA. A D gene is named only where the DNA matches it firmly. Size values are once, few and many counts, or a class for expanded clones, and some rows have none.

>TRBD1|-|TRBV7-3|TRBJ2-1
CASSSGQGASYNEQFF
TGTGCCAGCAGCAGCGGACAGGGGGCTTCCTACAATGAGCAGTTCTTC
>-|-|TRBV7-9|TRBJ2-2
CSSSLENTGELFF
TGTTCCAGCAGCTTAGAGAACACGGGGGAGCTGTTTTTT
>TRBD2|-|TRBV6-4|TRBJ2-3
CASSDWASGSTDTQYF
TGTGCCAGCAGTGACTGGGCTAGCGGAAGCACAGATACGCAGTATTTT
>-|-|TRBV5-1|TRBJ2-3
CASSLGGLEADTQYF
TGCGCCAGCAGCTTGGGGGGCTTGGAAGCAGATACGCAGTATTTT
>-|-|TRBV5-3|TRBJ2-6
CARSPTSGANVLTF
TGTGCCAGAAGCCCTACGTCCGGGGCCAACGTCCTGACTTTC
>TRBD1|-|TRBV7-9|TRBJ2-7
CASSLGTAYEQYF
TGTGCCAGCAGCCTCGGGACAGCCTACGAGCAGTACTTC
>TRBD2|few|TRBV4-3|TRBJ2-3
CASSLGTSGAGDTQYF
TGCGCCAGCAGCCTCGGGACTAGCGGGGCCGGGGATACGCAGTATTTT
>-|-|TRBV4-1|TRBJ2-6
CASSQVGRGPSGANVLTF
TGCGCCAGCAGCCAAGTGGGCAGGGGCCCCTCTGGGGCCAACGTCCTGACTTTC
>TRBD1|-|TRBV27|TRBJ2-7
CASSSRTGSYEQYF
TGTGCCAGCAGTTCACGGACAGGATCCTACGAGCAGTACTTC
>TRBD2|-|TRBV5-4|TRBJ2-2
CASSLFGGAWGGELFF
TGTGCCAGCAGCTTGTTCGGGGGGGCCTGGGGAGGGGAGCTGTTTTTT
>-|-|TRBV29-1|TRBJ2-7
CSVESMAGYPYEQYF
TGCAGCGTTGAGTCGATGGCAGGCTACCCCTACGAGCAGTACTTC
>TRBD1|-|TRBV5-4|TRBJ2-5
CASSSDRGRETQYF
TGTGCCAGCAGCTCCGACAGGGGGCGAGAGACCCAGTACTTC
>TRBD2|-|TRBV15|TRBJ2-2
CATSRVRLAGGQTNTGELFF
TGTGCCACCAGCAGAGTTCGACTAGCGGGAGGGCAAACGAACACCGGGGAGCTGTTTTTT
>-|-|TRBV5-8|TRBJ1-4
CASSLETVNEKLFF
TGTGCCAGCAGCTTGGAGACAGTTAATGAAAAACTGTTTTTT
>TRBD2|-|TRBV19|TRBJ2-5
CASSPTSGEETQYF
TGTGCCAGCTCCCCGACTAGCGGGGAAGAGACCCAGTACTTC
>TRBD1|few|TRBV30|TRBJ1-3
CAWSVPGTGENTIYF
TGTGCCTGGAGTGTACCCGGGACAGGGGAAAACACCATATATTTT
>-|-|TRBV5-6|TRBJ2-7
CASSLGVRVAYEQYF
TGTGCCAGCAGCTTGGGCGTCAGGGTAGCCTACGAGCAGTACTTC
>TRBD2|-|TRBV7-2|TRBJ2-5
CASSRSISGSQETQYF
TGTGCCAGCAGCCGATCTATAAGCGGGAGCCAAGAGACCCAGTACTTC
>-|-|TRBV7-9|TRBJ2-1
CASSLLMNEQFF
TGTGCCAGCAGCTTGTTAATGAATGAGCAGTTCTTC
>-|few|TRBV9|TRBJ1-1
CASSPHQGVNTEAFF
TGTGCCAGCAGCCCCCATCAGGGTGTGAACACTGAAGCTTTCTTT
>TRBD1|-|TRBV7-7|TRBJ2-2
CASSLAQGAYTGELFF
TGTGCCAGCAGCTTAGCGCAGGGGGCGTACACCGGGGAGCTGTTTTTT
>-|-|TRBV11-2|TRBJ1-2
CASRRDNVGYTF
TGTGCCAGCAGGAGGGACAATGTTGGCTACACCTTC
>-|-|TRBV4-1|TRBJ2-3
CASSYGLSHDTQYF
TGCGCCAGCAGCTACGGACTGTCCCACGATACGCAGTATTTT
>TRBD2|-|TRBV6-5|TRBJ2-3
CATRLRREGTDTQYF
TGTGCCACCCGATTGCGTCGGGAGGGAACAGATACGCAGTATTTT
>-|-|TRBV11-3|TRBJ1-1
CASKAGANTEAFF
TGTGCCTCCAAGGCAGGGGCGAACACTGAAGCTTTCTTT
>-|few|TRBV18|TRBJ2-3
CASSRRPRDTDTQYF
TGTGCCAGCTCACGACGTCCGCGGGACACAGATACGCAGTATTTT
>-|-|TRBV11-2|TRBJ2-3
CASSLAAGTVTDTQYF
TGTGCCAGCAGCTTAGCTGCGGGGACGGTCACAGATACGCAGTATTTT
>-|-|TRBV6-5|TRBJ1-6
CASSPGEAGGSPLHF
TGTGCCAGCAGCCCCGGGGAGGCTGGGGGGTCACCCCTCCACTTT
>TRBD1|-|TRBV28|TRBJ2-4
CASRRQGVKNIQYF
TGTGCCAGCAGGCGACAGGGGGTCAAAAACATTCAGTACTTC
>-|-|TRBV19|TRBJ1-5
CASRREGGASNQPQHF
TGTGCCAGTCGAAGGGAGGGGGGCGCGAGCAATCAGCCCCAGCATTTT
>-|few|TRBV5-1|TRBJ2-1
CASSLLGVYSYNEQFF
TGCGCCAGCAGCTTATTAGGGGTGTACTCCTACAATGAGCAGTTCTTC
>TRBD2|-|TRBV12-5|TRBJ2-3
CASGSGLAGPPDTQYF
TGTGCTAGTGGTTCGGGACTAGCGGGTCCCCCAGATACGCAGTATTTT
>TRBD1|-|TRBV19|TRBJ1-2
CASSNPGQNYGYTF
TGTGCCAGTAGTAACCCGGGACAGAACTATGGCTACACCTTC
>TRBD1|-|TRBV5-4|TRBJ1-1
CASTTGAGGNTEAFF
TGTGCCAGCACGACAGGGGCAGGGGGGAACACTGAAGCTTTCTTT
>TRBD1|-|TRBV7-2|TRBJ2-7
CASSLVGTGGDEQYF
TGTGCCAGCAGCTTAGTTGGGACAGGTGGCGACGAGCAGTACTTC
>-|once|TRBV5-5|TRBJ2-3
CASSWPDSLTDTQYF
TGTGCCAGCAGCTGGCCCGACAGCCTCACAGATACGCAGTATTTT
>TRBD1|-|TRBV4-1|TRBJ1-5
CASSITGTGDQPQHF
TGCGCCAGCAGCATAACCGGGACAGGCGACCAGCCCCAGCATTTT
>TRBD1|-|TRBV6-1|TRBJ2-7
CASSPGGHSYEQYF
TGTGCCAGCAGTCCAGGGGGCCATTCCTACGAGCAGTACTTC
>TRBD1|-|TRBV19|TRBJ1-4
CASSILGQRNEKLFF
TGTGCCAGTAGTATATTGGGACAGAGGAATGAAAAACTGTTTTTT